The 15 T cell receptor beta chains listed next were all sequenced from one sample in a study of T cells in Graves' hyperthyroidism and ophthalmopathy. Using RNA transcripts as the source, TCR beta CDR3 regions were amplified. The study used the HTBI primer set for a first-round RT-PCR of the TCR CDR3. TCRdb called the multiplex PCR reads again in MiXCR, with one record for every CDR3 protein. The sample shows about 770,000 distinct CDR3 sequences, around 19% of them seen only once. The sample was blood. These receptors all stem from a woman in her forties or fifties with Graves' hyperthyroidism that later progressed to Graves' ophthalmopathy.

The chain has TRBV5-6 and TRBJ2-3, with TRBD1 matching 7 bases. Germline CDR1 SGHDT, CDR2 YYEEEE. The CDR3 totals 16 residues. The V segment lost 0 bases and the J segment 4 bases; nucleotides outside the gene matches: 8. CDR3 sequence: CASSLVGRGFPDTQYF. CDR3 DNA sequence: TGTGCCAGCAGCTTGGTTGGCAGGGGGTTTCCAGATACGCAGTATTTT.

The chain couples TRBV5-1 to TRBJ2-4, with 9 bases matching TRBD1. Unmatched junction bases numbered 3, after V lost 1 base and J lost 7 bases. The CDR3 consists of 14 residues. Germline assignment: CDR1 SGHRS and CDR2 YFSETQ. The DNA for the CDR3 is TGCGCCAGCAGCTTGTCGGGGACAGGGAACATTCAGTACTTC. Translating gives CASSLSGTGNIQYF.

For this clonotype: This may arise from a read error, as a much more abundant clone is one base away. The V and J genes are TRBV20-1 and TRBJ2-1, with 14 positions matching TRBD2. V lost 1 base, J lost 6 bases, and 2 bases stayed unmatched. The CDR3 is 15 residues long. Germline values: CDR1 DFQATT, CDR2 SNEGSKA (reference sequence). The CDR3 region is CSARGGTSGSNEQFF. DNA for the CDR3: TGCAGTGCTAGAGGCGGGACTAGCGGGAGCAATGAGCAGTTCTTC.

This chain uses TRBV15 with TRBJ2-3; 10 nucleotides match TRBD1. Germline CDR1 LNHNV, CDR2 YYDKDF (reference sequence). The CDR3 has 17 residues. J gave up 3 bases and V 2 bases, and 8 bases lay outside the gene matches. DNA of the CDR3: TGTGCCACCAGCAGAAGAGCCGGACAGGGGGTAACAGATACGCAGTATTTT. This translates into CATSRRAGQGVTDTQYF.

The J gene is TRBJ2-5, the V gene TRBV9; D is undetermined. The length of the CDR3 is 12 residues. V gave up 0 bases and J gave up 7 bases, with 7 bases separating them. Germline CDR1 and CDR2: SGDLS and YYNGEE. The CDR3: CASSVGWGTQYF. DNA of the CDR3: TGTGCCAGCAGCGTAGGGTGGGGGACCCAGTACTTC. Full variable domain (outside the CDR3, taken from reference TRBV9 and TRBJ2-5): DSGVTQTPKHLITATGQRVTLRCSPRSGDLSVYWYQQSLDQGLQFLIQYYNGEERAKGNILERFSAQQFPDLHSELNLSSLELGDSALYFCASSVGWGTQYFGPGTRLLVL.

The chain employs TRBV5-1 and TRBJ1-1, with D possibly matching TRBD1 (5 bases). From germline, CDR1 is SGHRS and CDR2 YFSETQ. The CDR3 runs 16 residues. V gave up 4 bases and J gave up 1 base, with 17 bases separating them. For the CDR3, the DNA is TGCGCCAGCAGCCCGTCGCAGGGAACAAGGAACACTGAAGCTTTCTTT. Its translation: CASSPSQGTRNTEAFF.

This clonotype occurred many times. V and J are TRBV20-1 and TRBJ2-7, with 7 bases identical to TRBD1. Trimming cost V 2 bases and J 3 bases; bases outside gene matches: 4. Germline V CDR1 and CDR2: DFQATT, SNEGSKA (reference sequence). This CDR3 spans 13 amino acids. The CDR3 coding sequence is TGCAGTGCTAGATCCCGACAGGGCTACGAGCAGTACTTC. It codes for CSARSRQGYEQYF.

This clonotype was observed many times. The rearrangement links TRBV20-1 to TRBJ2-7; 8 bases line up with TRBD1. Germline CDR1 DFQATT, CDR2 SNEGSKA (reference sequence). The junction had 6 bases not matched to a gene; V was cut back by 3 bases and J by 2 bases. The length of the CDR3 is 14 residues. CDR3: CSASEGTGAYEQYF. The CDR3 DNA follows: TGCAGTGCTAGTGAAGGGACAGGCGCCTACGAGCAGTACTTC.

The chain links TRBV12-3 or TRBV12-4 to TRBJ2-2, with 11 bases fitting TRBD2. The V segment lost 4 bases and the J segment 7 bases; nucleotides outside the gene matches: 8. The CDR3 runs 16 residues. The CDR3 is CASSSDSGGADGELFF. The CDR3 DNA reads as TGTGCCAGCAGTTCTGATAGCGGGGGGGCCGACGGGGAGCTGTTTTTT.

The gene calls are TRBV6-1 and TRBJ2-2; D might be TRBD1 (7 bases). This CDR3 comprises 12 residues. Looked up from germline, CDR1 is MNHNS and CDR2 is SASEGT. V was trimmed by 7 bases and J by 7 bases, leaving 10 bases between them. CDR3 region: CASTRGDGELFF. The DNA of the CDR3 is TGTGCCAGCACCAGGGGGGACGGGGAGCTGTTTTTT.

This clonotype occurred many times. The chain couples TRBV3-1 to TRBJ1-5, with 9 bases matching TRBD1. CDR1 and CDR2 from the germline V gene are LGHDT and YNNKEL (reference sequence). The CDR3 sequence is 15 residues long. Unmatched junction bases numbered 11, after V lost 6 bases and J lost 8 bases. The CDR3 here is CASSRAGTGLEPQHF. CDR3 bases: TGTGCCAGCAGTCGCGCCGGGACAGGGTTGGAGCCCCAGCATTTT.

This clonotype was observed a handful of times. The chain couples TRBV29-1 to TRBJ1-2; D possibly corresponds to TRBD1 (5 bases). Trimming took 4 bases from V and 7 from J, leaving 13 bases between them. The CDR3 consists of 12 residues. Germline CDR1 SQVTM, CDR2 ANQGSEA. CDR3 sequence reads: CSVGEPQGGYTF. The CDR3 DNA reads as TGCAGCGTTGGGGAGCCCCAGGGTGGCTACACCTTC.

This clonotype was seen more than once but under ten times. This sequence joins TRBV10-1 and TRBJ2-5; 7 bases agree with TRBD1. CDR1 is WNHNN and CDR2 is SYGVQD in the germline V gene (reference sequence). This CDR3 is 14 amino acids long. J was trimmed by 6 bases and V by 4 bases; bases with no gene match: 8. This CDR3 reads CASSVTAGGKTQYF. The CDR3 coding sequence is TGCGCCAGCAGTGTGACGGCAGGGGGAAAGACCCAGTACTTC.

Regarding this clonotype: This may stem from a read error, because a much larger clone lies one nucleotide away. The chain is built from TRBV11-1 and TRBJ1-2, with D unclear. Germline-derived CDR1 and CDR2 are SGHAT and FQDESV (reference sequence). This CDR3 is 12 amino acids long. V was pared by 5 bases and J by 8 bases, with 12 bases between. The DNA for the CDR3 is TGTGCCAGCAGCGAAATGGCAAGAGGCTACACCTTC. Translated, it gives CASSEMARGYTF.

This clonotype was recorded at least ten times. The chain couples TRBV12-3 or TRBV12-4 to TRBJ2-3, with 10 positions matching TRBD1. There are 15 residues in the CDR3. J gave up 2 bases and V 6 bases, and 5 bases lay outside the gene matches. Written as DNA, the CDR3 is TGTGCCAGCAGCCTGACAGGGGGCCCCACAGATACGCAGTATTTT. This encodes CASSLTGGPTDTQYF.